This T cell receptor (beta chain) was sequenced in a study of T cell responses to AZD1222 COVID-19 vaccine. Study-level results: Baseline seropositivity characterized only six AZD1222 recipients.

V lost 3 bases and J lost 5, with 7 bases in between. CDR3 length: 12 residues. The germline CDR1 and CDR2 sequences are LGHNT and FRNRAP. Concerning this clone itself: The antigen is not known.

The repertoire was sequenced with immunoSEQ multiplex PCR; TCRdb's copy has only in-frame clones and lacks some. Of 150,000 to 200,000 clones listed, 70% to 90% are singletons. The sequencing used peripheral blood, collected 28 days after the second AZD1222 dose. The V call is TRBV12-5, the J call TRBJ1-2; tentative D call: TRBD1 (6 bases). This receptor was obtained from an adult who received the AZD1222 COVID-19 vaccine. CDR3 coding DNA: TGTGCTAGTGGTTTCGGGACATATGGCTACACCTTC. As protein: CASGFGTYGYTF. Based on the CDR3 plus reference TRBV12-5 and TRBJ1-2, the full variable domain is DARVTQTPRHKVTEMGQEVTMRCQPILGHNTVFWYRQTMMQGLELLAYFRNRAPLDDSGMPKDRFSAEMPDATLATLKIQPSEPRDSAVYFCASGFGTYGYTFGSGTRLTVV.